A selection of T cell receptor beta chains follows, all from one sample in a study of response to subunit inactivated influenza vaccine. Via MiXCR, TCRdb re-called the RT-PCR reads, giving one row per CDR3 protein. Of about 520,000 distinct CDR3 sequences in the sample, 25% were seen once. Specimen: CD4+ T cells sorted from PBMCs, collected less than 6 days after vaccination. The source is a man aged 50-59 years who received an inactivated influenza vaccine. Each CDR3 is given with its conserved first and last residue.

v_call	j_call	cdr3_aa
TRBV7-9	TRBJ1-5	CASSLGTNQPQHF
TRBV12-3/TRBV12-4	TRBJ2-2	CASSLGDKSFF
TRBV12-3/TRBV12-4	TRBJ2-7	CASSLRDTYEQYF
TRBV7-2	TRBJ2-7	CASRRSGLAETYEQYF
TRBV6-1	TRBJ2-2	CASSRLTGSGELFF
TRBV6-2/TRBV6-3	TRBJ2-1	CASKDGIPYNEQFF
TRBV4-2	TRBJ2-1	CASSQEPLSSYNEQFF
TRBV7-2	TRBJ2-1	CASSLGTPNEQFF
TRBV6-5	TRBJ1-5	CASSRQGQPQHF
TRBV5-8	TRBJ2-5	CASSLVGNPRQETQYF
TRBV6-2/TRBV6-3	TRBJ1-5	CASSPRPGSGQPQHF
TRBV10-3	TRBJ2-7	CAISEPSREHEQYF
TRBV29-1	TRBJ2-1	CSVDREMGLNEQFF
TRBV7-2	TRBJ2-2	CASSHTDDTGELFF
TRBV12-3/TRBV12-4	TRBJ2-5	CASSFLCKSVLLRGQETQYF
TRBV20-1	TRBJ1-4	CSAIQGENEKLFF
TRBV18	TRBJ2-5	CASSPGAQETQYF
TRBV2	TRBJ2-2	CASSGSQGFGELFF
TRBV3-1	TRBJ1-1	CASSLKNKGTEAFF
TRBV2	TRBJ1-6	CASSLDSSYNSPLHF
TRBV11-1	TRBJ2-5	CASSRYGLDETQYF
TRBV29-1	TRBJ2-5	CSVEGRAHWETQYF
TRBV20-1	TRBJ1-6	CSASLHYNSPLHF
TRBV3-1	TRBJ2-7	CASSQGGDTAYEQYF
TRBV7-7	TRBJ2-7	CASSPGRPGSSYEQYF
TRBV5-5	TRBJ1-5	CASSLVGGQGGQPQHF
TRBV6-2/TRBV6-3	TRBJ2-1	CASSYSGQIYNEQFF
TRBV6-2/TRBV6-3	TRBJ2-4	CASSPGPRGVRSNIQYF
TRBV7-2	TRBJ2-2	CASSRNRGGELFF
TRBV4-2	TRBJ2-2	CASSQGSSGGYRELFF
TRBV5-4	TRBJ2-5	CASSLDTSLQETQYF
TRBV18	TRBJ2-4	CASSPAGTGGIQYF
TRBV5-1	TRBJ2-1	CASSNRQGVNEQFF